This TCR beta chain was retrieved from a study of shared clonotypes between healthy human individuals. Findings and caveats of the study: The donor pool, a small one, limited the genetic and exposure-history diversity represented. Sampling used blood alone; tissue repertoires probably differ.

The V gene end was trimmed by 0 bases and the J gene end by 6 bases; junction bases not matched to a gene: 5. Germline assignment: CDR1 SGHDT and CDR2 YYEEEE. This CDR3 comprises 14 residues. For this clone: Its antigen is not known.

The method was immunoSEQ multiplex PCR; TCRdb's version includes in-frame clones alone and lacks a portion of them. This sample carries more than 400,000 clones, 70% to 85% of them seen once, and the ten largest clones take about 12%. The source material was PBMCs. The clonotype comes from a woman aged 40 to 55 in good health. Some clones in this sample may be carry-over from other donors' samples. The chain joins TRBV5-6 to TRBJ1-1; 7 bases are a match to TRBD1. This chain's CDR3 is CASSLGRGLAEAFF. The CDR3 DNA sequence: TGTGCCAGCAGCTTGGGAAGGGGGCTGGCTGAAGCTTTCTTT.